The present entry profiles one T cell receptor beta chain with its context. Its specificity is not known. This entry comes from a study of cytomegalovirus exposure and HLA in healthy donors. Study-wide points: Whilst most TCR sequences proved rare, a subset of public TCRs occurred across many donors.

Researchers ran the PCR with 60 Vbeta and 13 Jbeta primers. The data were produced by immunoSEQ multiplex PCR, yet TCRdb's version contains in-frame clones alone and is incomplete. This table holds more than 45,000 clones. V lost 8 bases to trimming and J lost 7 bases; unmatched junction nucleotides: 6. The CDR3 runs to 12 residues. Germline V gene data show CDR1 as MNHNS and CDR2 as SASEGT. This sequence originates from a woman aged 25 to 39 in good health and CMV-seropositive. Source material: PBMCs. V and J are TRBV6-1 and TRBJ1-2; 8 positions agree with TRBD1. In nucleotides, the CDR3 is TGTGCCAGCGGACAGGGATTAGGTGGCTACACCTTC. This encodes CASGQGLGGYTF.